The sequence of this T cell receptor (beta chain) was determined in a study of radiotherapy plus CTLA-4 blockade in lung cancer. Points from the study as a whole: Once radiotherapy plus ipilimumab had been given, TCR clones derived from tumor expanded in blood. Together with interferon-beta, which increased in serum after radiation, early dynamic changes in blood T cell clones were reportedly the best predictors of response.

This CDR3 has 14 residues. Germline V lookup: CDR1 SNHLY, CDR2 FYNNEI. V lost 4 bases to trimming and J lost 2 bases, with 12 bases between them. The study gave focal radiation plus ipilimumab CTLA-4 blockade to patients with chemo-refractory metastatic non-small-cell lung cancer. This table comes from immunoSEQ multiplex PCR, and its TCRdb copy is limited to in-frame clones, with some not included. The table records about 94,000 clones, roughly 85% of them present only once. Of note for this clone: The antigen is unknown.

Sequenced here: peripheral blood, sampled from a patient treated with radiotherapy plus ipilimumab. The V and J genes are TRBV2 and TRBJ2-7; D uncertain. This clonotype was sampled from a human donor with non-small cell lung cancer that progressed on radiotherapy plus ipilimumab. The CDR3 DNA is TGTGCCAGCAGTGGCGGACCGCCGCCCTACGAGCAGTACTTC. Encoded protein: CASSGGPPPYEQYF.